Presented here are 20 T cell receptor beta chains from one specimen sequenced in a study of patients and donors after allogeneic stem cell transplantation. TCRdb analysed the RT-PCR reads with MiXCR anew, one entry per CDR3 protein. The data contain about 110,000 distinct CDR3 sequences, approximately 40% of them seen just once; the ten biggest clones take up about 27%. Sequencing input: blood, either unsorted or a sorted T cell fraction (not recorded which). The receptors originated from a human donor who was either an allogeneic HSCT recipient or a stem cell or donor lymphocyte infusion donor (not recorded which). It is not recorded whose cells these are; they may come from a transplant donor.

This clonotype was counted a few times. The chain links TRBV27 to TRBJ1-5, with D perhaps TRBD1 (5 bases). Germline CDR1 is MNHEY and CDR2 is SMNVEV (reference sequence). This CDR3 region has 14 residues. Trimming removed 1 base at V and 7 bases at J, with 11 bases between. The CDR3 protein is CASSLYGGGQPQHF. CDR3 nucleotide sequence: TGTGCCAGCAGTTTATACGGGGGAGGGCAGCCCCAGCATTTT.

The chain links TRBV29-1 to TRBJ1-1, with D perhaps matching TRBD1 (5 bases). Trimming removed 7 bases at V and 0 bases at J, with 18 bases between. The CDR3 is 15 residues long. Per germline, CDR1 SQVTM and CDR2 ANQGSEA. The CDR3 bases are TGCAGCGCCGGGGGGTCGGGGCAACTGAACACTGAAGCTTTCTTT. Amino acids: CSAGGSGQLNTEAFF.

This clonotype was picked up a small number of times. This sequence joins TRBV29-1 and TRBJ2-3; D is unclear. V lost 3 bases to trimming and J lost 4 bases, with 5 bases between them. The CDR3 loop spans 11 amino acids. Germline V gene lookup returns CDR1 SQVTM and CDR2 ANQGSEA. In nucleotides, the CDR3 is TGCAGCGTTGATAGGGCAGATACGCAGTATTTT. Encoded protein: CSVDRADTQYF.

The chain couples TRBV28 to TRBJ1-2; 9 bases match TRBD1. CDR3 size: 17 residues. In germline, CDR1 is MDHEN, CDR2 SYDVKM. The V and J ends lost 7 bases and 0 bases, in that order; junction bases with no gene match: 12. The CDR3 DNA sequence: TGTGCCAGCACCCCATGGGTTACAGGGGGCTCTAACTATGGCTACACCTTC. It yields the protein CASTPWVTGGSNYGYTF.

The chain recombines TRBV7-2 with TRBJ2-1; 11 nucleotides align to TRBD2. The J segment lost 9 bases and the V segment lost 5 bases, leaving 6 bases of the junction unmatched. The CDR3 length is 14 residues. Looked up from germline, CDR1 is SGHTA and CDR2 is FQGNSA. CDR3 coding DNA: TGTGCCAGCAGCCCTAGCGGGAGGTTCTTTGAGCAGTTCTTC. It encodes CASSPSGRFFEQFF.

The table lists this clonotype with a few counts. The chain joins TRBV20-1 to TRBJ2-1, with unresolved D. V dropped 6 bases and J dropped 5 bases, with 26 bases sitting between them. The CDR3 is 17 amino acids. The V gene's germline CDR1 is DFQATT and CDR2 SNEGSKA (reference sequence). The CDR3 DNA follows: TGCAGTGCGCTAACACTGGAGACGCTAATAATCAACAATGAGCAGTTCTTC. It specifies CSALTLETLIINNEQFF.

The chain carries TRBV20-1 and TRBJ2-1; tentative D call: TRBD2 (6 bases). V was cut by 3 bases and J by 4 bases, with 10 bases left in between. This CDR3 region has 13 residues. Germline V gene sequence: CDR1 DFQATT, CDR2 SNEGSKA (reference sequence). The CDR3 DNA sequence: TGCAGTGCTAGCCGGGGGACTTACAATGAGCAGTTCTTC. Its protein is CSASRGTYNEQFF.

This chain links TRBV20-1 with TRBJ2-1; TRBD2 aligns across 14 bases. The CDR3 totals 18 residues. Germline V lookup: CDR1 DFQATT, CDR2 SNEGSKA (reference sequence). V gave up 1 base and J gave up 4 bases; unmatched junction bases: 9. The CDR3 sequence is CSARVNPGLAGAYNEQFF. The CDR3 region has the DNA TGCAGTGCTAGAGTCAACCCGGGACTAGCGGGAGCATACAATGAGCAGTTCTTC.

The CDR3 protein is CAIRTTGGLNTEAFF. The CDR3 DNA is TGTGCCATCAGGACGACAGGGGGATTGAACACTGAAGCTTTCTTT. This rearrangement joins TRBV10-3 to TRBJ1-1, with TRBD1 identical over 9 bases. The CDR3 is made up of 15 amino acids. Germline V gene lookup returns CDR1 ENHRY and CDR2 SYGVKD. Germline trimming cut 6 bases from V and 0 bases from J; bases unmatched to any gene: 5.

The chain employs TRBV4-2 and TRBJ2-3; unclear D gene. The germline V gene encodes CDR1 LGHNA and CDR2 YNFKEQ. V lost 8 bases and J lost 0, with 9 bases in between. The CDR3 sequence is 13 residues long. The CDR3 loop reads CASLGLSTDTQYF. The CDR3 DNA sequence: TGTGCCAGCTTGGGATTAAGCACAGATACGCAGTATTTT.

As to this clonotype: One junction end does not reproduce the germline sequence, and a read error may be involved. The chain recombines TRBV14 with TRBJ1-2; no definite D call. The CDR3 is made up of 12 amino acids. Germline V gene sequence: CDR1 SGHDN, CDR2 FVKESK. The CDR3 DNA reads TGTGCCAGCTCACTGATGAGCTATGGCCACACCTTC. It translates to CASSLMSYGHTF.

The chain is built from TRBV12-3 or TRBV12-4 and TRBJ1-2, with D tentatively TRBD1 (5 bases). This CDR3 contains 12 residues. Trimming took 7 bases from V and 8 from J, leaving 14 bases between them. This CDR3 reads CASTAPQGGYTF. DNA for the CDR3: TGTGCCAGCACCGCACCCCAGGGCGGCTACACCTTC.

The chain links TRBV13 to TRBJ2-1; no clear D gene. This CDR3 spans 15 amino acids. Trimming stripped 1 base from V and 0 bases from J, with 7 bases between. In germline, CDR1 is PRHDT, CDR2 FYEKMQ (reference sequence). The CDR3 DNA reads TGTGCCAGCAGCTTAGCGTCAGGCTCCTACAATGAGCAGTTCTTC. As protein: CASSLASGSYNEQFF.

The chain employs TRBV20-1 and TRBJ2-1; D uncertain. This CDR3 is built from 16 residues. Looked up from germline, CDR1 is DFQATT and CDR2 is SNEGSKA (reference sequence). Trimming removed 3 bases at V and 0 bases at J, with 15 bases between. The CDR3 nucleotides read TGCAGTGCTAGCAAATTCCAAGGAAGCTCCTACAATGAGCAGTTCTTC. As protein: CSASKFQGSSYNEQFF.

This chain links TRBV6-2 or TRBV6-3 with TRBJ2-7; D is unresolved. V dropped 6 bases and J dropped 3 bases, with 9 bases sitting between them. The germline V gene encodes CDR1 MNHEY and CDR2 SVGEGT. The CDR3 totals 12 residues. The DNA of the CDR3 is TGTGCCAGCAGGGACGACTTCTACGAGCAGTACTTC. Protein product: CASRDDFYEQYF.

This chain joins TRBV29-1 and TRBJ2-5; D is unclear. The germline gives CDR1 SQVTM, CDR2 ANQGSEA. V dropped 0 bases and J dropped 5 bases, with 13 bases sitting between them. This CDR3 spans 14 amino acids. The CDR3 DNA is TGCAGCGTTGAAGATTTCACCTCAGGCGAGACCCAGTACTTC. It specifies CSVEDFTSGETQYF.

The chain recombines TRBV24-1 with TRBJ1-5; D call uncertain. Trimming removed 1 base at V and 8 bases at J, with 5 bases between. The CDR3 is made up of 12 amino acids. Germline V CDR1 and CDR2: KGHDR, SFDVKD. CDR3 nucleotide sequence: TGTGCCACCAGTGATTTCGGGGAGCCCCAGCATTTT. Amino acid sequence: CATSDFGEPQHF.

This clonotype came up a few times. The gene calls are TRBV7-9 and TRBJ2-3; D uncertain. Looked up from germline, CDR1 is SEHNR and CDR2 is FQNEAQ (reference sequence). V shed 4 bases and J shed 4 bases, with 15 bases lying between them. The CDR3 is made up of 15 amino acids. DNA for the CDR3: TGTGCCAGCAGCTCCCGGAGCGTCCTTGCAGATACGCAGTATTTT. Translation gives CASSSRSVLADTQYF.

The chain couples TRBV20-1 to TRBJ1-1, with D unclear. The CDR3 runs 12 residues. The germline gives CDR1 DFQATT, CDR2 SNEGSKA (reference sequence). V lost 1 base to trimming and J lost 7 bases, with 10 bases between them. This CDR3 is CSARGWGYEAFF. CDR3 bases: TGCAGTGCTAGAGGGTGGGGTTATGAAGCTTTCTTT.

In its sample, this clonotype was seen once. The rearrangement links TRBV20-1 to TRBJ2-1, with D unclear. Germline loops: CDR1 DFQATT, CDR2 SNEGSKA (reference sequence). The CDR3 is 16 amino acids. Trimming pared 0 bases from V and 9 bases from J, leaving 21 bases between. The CDR3 region has the DNA TGCAGTGCTAGAGATCCCCAGGTAGCCGCTGGCAGTGAGCAGTTCTTC. It yields the protein CSARDPQVAAGSEQFF.